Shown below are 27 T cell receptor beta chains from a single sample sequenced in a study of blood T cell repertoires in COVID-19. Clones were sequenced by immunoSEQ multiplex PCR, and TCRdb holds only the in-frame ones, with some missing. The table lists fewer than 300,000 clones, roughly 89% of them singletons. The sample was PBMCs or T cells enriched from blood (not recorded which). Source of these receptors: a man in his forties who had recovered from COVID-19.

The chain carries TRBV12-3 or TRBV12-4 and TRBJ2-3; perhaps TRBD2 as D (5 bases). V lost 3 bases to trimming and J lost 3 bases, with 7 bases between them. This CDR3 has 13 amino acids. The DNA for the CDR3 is TGTGCCAGCAGTTTTTCGGGGACAGATACGCAGTATTTT. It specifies CASSFSGTDTQYF.

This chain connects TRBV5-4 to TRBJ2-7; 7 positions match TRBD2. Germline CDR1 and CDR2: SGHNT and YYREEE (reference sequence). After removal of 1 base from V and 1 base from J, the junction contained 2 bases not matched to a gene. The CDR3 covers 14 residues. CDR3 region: CASSLWGGSYEQYF. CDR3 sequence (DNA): TGTGCCAGCAGCTTGTGGGGGGGGTCCTACGAGCAGTACTTC.

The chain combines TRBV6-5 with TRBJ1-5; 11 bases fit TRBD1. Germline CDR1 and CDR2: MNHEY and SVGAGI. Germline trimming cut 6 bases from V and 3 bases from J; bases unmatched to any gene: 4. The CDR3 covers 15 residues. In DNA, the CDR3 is TGTGCCAGCAGACCGGACAGGGGGCTCAATCAGCCCCAGCATTTT. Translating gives CASRPDRGLNQPQHF.

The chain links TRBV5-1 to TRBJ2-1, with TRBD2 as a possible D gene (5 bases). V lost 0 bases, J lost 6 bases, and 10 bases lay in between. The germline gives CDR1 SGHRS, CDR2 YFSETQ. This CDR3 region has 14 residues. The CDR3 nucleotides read TGCGCCAGCAGCTTGGCCTCTAGCTTCAATGAGCAGTTCTTC. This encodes CASSLASSFNEQFF.

The CDR3 loop reads CASSEIYRSSYEQYF. As DNA, the CDR3 is TGTGCCAGCAGTGAAATCTACAGGTCCTCCTACGAGCAGTACTTC. The chain carries TRBV6-1 and TRBJ2-7, with D possibly being TRBD1 (5 bases). V lost 2 bases to trimming and J lost 0 bases, with 11 bases between them. There are 15 residues in the CDR3. Germline V gene lookup returns CDR1 MNHNS and CDR2 SASEGT.

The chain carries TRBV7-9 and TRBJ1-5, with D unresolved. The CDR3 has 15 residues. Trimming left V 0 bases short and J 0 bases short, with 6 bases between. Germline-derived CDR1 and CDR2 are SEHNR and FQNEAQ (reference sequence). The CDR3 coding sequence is TGTGCCAGCAGCTTAGCCGACAATAGCAATCAGCCCCAGCATTTT. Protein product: CASSLADNSNQPQHF.

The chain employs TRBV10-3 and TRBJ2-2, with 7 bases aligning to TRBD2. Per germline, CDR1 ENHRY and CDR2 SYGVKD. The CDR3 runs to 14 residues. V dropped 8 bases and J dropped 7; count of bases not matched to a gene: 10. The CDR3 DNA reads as TGTGCCATCGGGGGAGCGGGAAGAGGCGGGGAGCTGTTTTTT. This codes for CAIGGAGRGGELFF.

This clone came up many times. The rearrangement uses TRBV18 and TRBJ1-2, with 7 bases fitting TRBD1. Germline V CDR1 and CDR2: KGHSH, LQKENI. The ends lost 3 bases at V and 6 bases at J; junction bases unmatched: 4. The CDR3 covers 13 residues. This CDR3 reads CASSPGTVNGYTF. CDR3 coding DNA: TGTGCCAGCTCACCCGGGACAGTAAATGGCTACACCTTC.

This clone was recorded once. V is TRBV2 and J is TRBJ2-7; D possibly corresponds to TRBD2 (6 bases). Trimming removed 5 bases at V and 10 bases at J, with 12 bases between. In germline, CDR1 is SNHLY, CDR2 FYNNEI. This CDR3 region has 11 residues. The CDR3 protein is CASSKEGRQYF. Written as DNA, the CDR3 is TGTGCCAGCAGTAAGGAGGGCCGCCAGTACTTC.

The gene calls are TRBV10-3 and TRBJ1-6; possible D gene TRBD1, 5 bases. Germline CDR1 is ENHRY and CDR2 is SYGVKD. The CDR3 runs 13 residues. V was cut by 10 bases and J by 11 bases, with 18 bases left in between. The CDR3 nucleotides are TGTGCCACAGCGTCGGGGGACGGGGCACCCCTCCACTTT. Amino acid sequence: CATASGDGAPLHF.

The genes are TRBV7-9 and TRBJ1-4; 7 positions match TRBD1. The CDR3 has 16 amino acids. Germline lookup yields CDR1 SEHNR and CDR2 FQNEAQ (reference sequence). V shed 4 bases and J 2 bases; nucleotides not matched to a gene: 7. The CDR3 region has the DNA TGTGCCAGCAGCTCTGACAAGACAGGGACTAATGAAAAACTGTTTTTT. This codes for CASSSDKTGTNEKLFF.

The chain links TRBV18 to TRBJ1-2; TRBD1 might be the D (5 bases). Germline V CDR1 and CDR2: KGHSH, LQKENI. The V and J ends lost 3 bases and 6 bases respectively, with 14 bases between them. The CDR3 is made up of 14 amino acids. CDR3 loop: CASSPSGTIDGYTF. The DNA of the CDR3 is TGTGCCAGCTCACCTTCCGGGACTATCGATGGCTACACCTTC.

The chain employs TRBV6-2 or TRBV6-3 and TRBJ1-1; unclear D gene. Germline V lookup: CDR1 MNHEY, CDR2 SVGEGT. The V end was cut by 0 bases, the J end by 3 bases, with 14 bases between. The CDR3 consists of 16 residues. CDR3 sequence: CASSYSKGRVHTEAFF. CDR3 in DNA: TGTGCCAGCAGTTACTCGAAAGGTCGGGTTCACACTGAAGCTTTCTTT.

CDR3 nucleotide sequence: TGCGCCAGCAGTGAAAATGACAGGGGAGAATATGGCTACACCTTC. Its protein is CASSENDRGEYGYTF. The rearrangement uses TRBV10-2 and TRBJ1-2, with 8 bases that match TRBD1. Unmatched junction bases numbered 8, after V lost 3 bases and J lost 5 bases. The CDR3 consists of 15 residues. The germline gives CDR1 WSHSY, CDR2 SAAADI.

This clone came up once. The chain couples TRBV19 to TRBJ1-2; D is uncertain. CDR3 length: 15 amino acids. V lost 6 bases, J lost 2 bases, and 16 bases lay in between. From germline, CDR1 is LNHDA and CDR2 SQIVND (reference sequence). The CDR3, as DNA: TGTGCCAGTAGAGTCGGGAGCCAAGGGAACTATGGCTACACCTTC. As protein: CASRVGSQGNYGYTF.

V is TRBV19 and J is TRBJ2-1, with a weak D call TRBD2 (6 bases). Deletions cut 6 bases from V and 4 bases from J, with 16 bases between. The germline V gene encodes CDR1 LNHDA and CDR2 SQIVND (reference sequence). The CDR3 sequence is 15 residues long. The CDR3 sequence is CASSGPPRGYNEQFF. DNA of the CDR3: TGTGCCAGTAGCGGACCGCCGCGGGGTTACAATGAGCAGTTCTTC. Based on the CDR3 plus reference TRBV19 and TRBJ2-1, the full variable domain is DGGITQSPKYLFRKEGQNVTLSCEQNLNHDAMYWYRQDPGQGLRLIYYSQIVNDFQKGDIAEGYSVSREKKESFPLTVTSAQKNPTAFYLCASSGPPRGYNEQFFGPGTRLTVL.

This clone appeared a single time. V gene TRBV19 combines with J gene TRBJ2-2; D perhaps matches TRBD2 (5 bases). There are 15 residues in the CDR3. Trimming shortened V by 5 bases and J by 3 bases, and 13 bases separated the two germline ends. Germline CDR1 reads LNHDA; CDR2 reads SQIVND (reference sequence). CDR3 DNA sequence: TGTGCCAGTAGTCGAGGGTGGGTCGACACCGGGGAGCTGTTTTTT. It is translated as CASSRGWVDTGELFF.

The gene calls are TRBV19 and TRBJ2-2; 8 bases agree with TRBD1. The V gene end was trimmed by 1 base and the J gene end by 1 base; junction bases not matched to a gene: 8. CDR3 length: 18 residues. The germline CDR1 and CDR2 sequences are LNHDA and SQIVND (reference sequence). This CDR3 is CASSIALQGVRNTGELFF. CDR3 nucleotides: TGTGCCAGTAGTATAGCGTTACAGGGGGTAAGGAACACCGGGGAGCTGTTTTTT. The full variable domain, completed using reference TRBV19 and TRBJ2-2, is DGGITQSPKYLFRKEGQNVTLSCEQNLNHDAMYWYRQDPGQGLRLIYYSQIVNDFQKGDIAEGYSVSREKKESFPLTVTSAQKNPTAFYLCASSIALQGVRNTGELFFGEGSRLTVL.

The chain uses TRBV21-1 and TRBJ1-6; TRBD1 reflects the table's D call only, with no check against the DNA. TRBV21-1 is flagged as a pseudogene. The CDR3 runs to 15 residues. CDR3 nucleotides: TGTGCCAGCAGCGGGACAGGGGAAGGGTATTCACCCCTCCACTTT. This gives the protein CASSGTGEGYSPLHF.

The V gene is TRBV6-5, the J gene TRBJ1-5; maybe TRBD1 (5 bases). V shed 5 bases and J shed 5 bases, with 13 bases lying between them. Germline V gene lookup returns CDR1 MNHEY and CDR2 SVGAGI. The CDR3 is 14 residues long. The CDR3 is CASSKWGDDQPQHF. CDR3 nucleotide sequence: TGTGCCAGCAGTAAGTGGGGGGATGATCAGCCCCAGCATTTT.

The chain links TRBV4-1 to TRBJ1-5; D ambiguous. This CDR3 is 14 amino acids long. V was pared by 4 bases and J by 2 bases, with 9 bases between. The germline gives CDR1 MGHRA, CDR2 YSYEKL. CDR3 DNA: TGCGCCAGCAGCCCGCCCGGGGGCAATCAGCCCCAGCATTTT. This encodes CASSPPGGNQPQHF.

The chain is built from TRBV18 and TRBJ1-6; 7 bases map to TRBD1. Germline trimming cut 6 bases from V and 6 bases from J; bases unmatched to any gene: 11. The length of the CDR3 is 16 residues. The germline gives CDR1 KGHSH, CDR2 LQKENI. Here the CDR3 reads CASSQEVTGSNSPLHF. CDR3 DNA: TGTGCCAGCTCCCAAGAGGTGACAGGGAGTAATTCACCCCTCCACTTT.

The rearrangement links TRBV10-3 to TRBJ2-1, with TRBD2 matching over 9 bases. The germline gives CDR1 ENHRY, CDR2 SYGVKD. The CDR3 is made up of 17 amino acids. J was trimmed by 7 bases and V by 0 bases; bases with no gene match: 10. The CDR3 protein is CAISESMASGDQNEQFF. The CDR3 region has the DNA TGTGCCATCAGTGAGTCGATGGCTAGCGGGGACCAAAATGAGCAGTTCTTC.

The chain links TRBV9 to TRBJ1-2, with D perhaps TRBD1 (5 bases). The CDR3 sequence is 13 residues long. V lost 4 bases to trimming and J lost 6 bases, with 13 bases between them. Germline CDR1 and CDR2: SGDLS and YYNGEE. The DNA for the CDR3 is TGTGCCAGCAGCCGGGGGGATCTGGATGGCTACACCTTC. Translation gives CASSRGDLDGYTF.

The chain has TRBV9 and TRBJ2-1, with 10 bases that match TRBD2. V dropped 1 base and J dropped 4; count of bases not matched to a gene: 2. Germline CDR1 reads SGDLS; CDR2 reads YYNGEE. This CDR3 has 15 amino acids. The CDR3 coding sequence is TGTGCCAGCAGCGTAACTAGCGGGGTTTACAATGAGCAGTTCTTC. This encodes CASSVTSGVYNEQFF.

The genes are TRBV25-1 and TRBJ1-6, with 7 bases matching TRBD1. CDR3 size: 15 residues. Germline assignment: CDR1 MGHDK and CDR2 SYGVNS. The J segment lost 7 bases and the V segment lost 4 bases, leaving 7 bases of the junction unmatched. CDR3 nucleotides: TGTGCCAGCAGTGGCTCAGGGGGAATGAATTCACCCCTCCACTTT. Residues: CASSGSGGMNSPLHF. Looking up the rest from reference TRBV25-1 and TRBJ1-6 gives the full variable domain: EADIYQTPRYLVIGTGKKITLECSQTMGHDKMYWYQQDPGMELHLIHYSYGVNSTEKGDLSSESTVSRIRTEHFPLTLESARPSHTSQYLCASSGSGGMNSPLHFGNGTRLTVT.

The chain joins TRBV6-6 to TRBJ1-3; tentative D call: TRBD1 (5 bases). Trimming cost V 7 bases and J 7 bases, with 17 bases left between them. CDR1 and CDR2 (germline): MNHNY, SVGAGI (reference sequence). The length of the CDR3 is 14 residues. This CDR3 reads CASTKQEQRNTIYF. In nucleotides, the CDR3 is TGTGCCAGCACAAAACAGGAACAGCGCAACACCATATATTTT.